The rows below give T cell receptor beta chains drawn from one sample of a study of human T cells and chemical hapten exposure. TCRdb itself ran the RACE reads through MiXCR, one entry per CDR3 protein. The data hold some 120,000 distinct CDR3 sequences, with 9.5% to 13% observed a single time. The input for sequencing was whole blood, taken in connection with sensitization to the hapten diphenylcyclopropenone (DPC). Receptors were obtained from a woman in her forties or fifties with alopecia areata. Some clones in this sample may be carry-over from other donors' samples. Both conserved end residues are part of each CDR3. Each record gives: J gene, D gene, V gene, clone size, CDR3 DNA, CDR3 protein. A D gene is named only where the DNA matches it firmly. Part of the rows lack a size; the others show once, few, many or a class for expanded clones.

>TRBJ1-2|-|TRBV29-1|few
TGCAGCGTGCTAGGGGGGGCCGGCTATGGCTACACCTTC
CSVLGGAGYGYTF
>TRBJ1-3|-|TRBV18|many
TGTGCCAGCTCACCAACAGGGCCTGGAAACACCATATATTTT
CASSPTGPGNTIYF
>TRBJ1-5|-|TRBV12-3/TRBV12-4|few
TGTGCCAGCAGTGTCCGTAGCTATCTTAGCAATCAGCCCCAGCATTTT
CASSVRSYLSNQPQHF
>TRBJ2-2|-|TRBV6-5|many
TGTGCCAGCAGTTACTCGTACGGCGGGGAGCTGTTTTTT
CASSYSYGGELFF
>TRBJ2-1|TRBD2|TRBV7-6|many
TGTGCCAGCAGCTTAGGGGACTTGGGGCTAGCGGCGATCTACAATGAGCAGTTCTTC
CASSLGDLGLAAIYNEQFF
>TRBJ1-5|TRBD1|TRBV4-3|-
TGCGCCAGCAGCCCCGATGGGCAGGGGGGACAGCCCCAGCATTTT
CASSPDGQGGQPQHF
>TRBJ2-1|-|TRBV11-2|many
TGTGCCAGCAGCTTAACAGGGCTGTCCTACAATGAGCAGTTCTTC
CASSLTGLSYNEQFF
>TRBJ2-1|TRBD2|TRBV29-1|many
TGCAGCGTCGCTGGGACTAGCAGGTACAATGAGCAGTTCTTC
CSVAGTSRYNEQFF
>TRBJ2-3|-|TRBV24-1|many
TGTGCCACCGAAGGAAGCCGCACAGATACGCAGTATTTT
CATEGSRTDTQYF
>TRBJ2-2|-|TRBV13|many
TGTGCCAGCAGCTTAAACGGGGGAGCCGGGGAGCTGTTTTTT
CASSLNGGAGELFF
>TRBJ2-3|TRBD1|TRBV18|few
TGTGCCAGCTCACCATACGGACAGGGAAACTCAGATACGCAGTATTTT
CASSPYGQGNSDTQYF
>TRBJ1-2|-|TRBV7-6|many
TGTGCCAGCAGCTTAAGTCCGAGAGGGGGCTACACCTTC
CASSLSPRGGYTF
>TRBJ2-3|-|TRBV28|-
TGTGCCAGCAGTTTAACCCTCCTAGCTGGGGCAGATACGCAGTATTTT
CASSLTLLAGADTQYF
>TRBJ1-5|-|TRBV28|few
TGTGCCAGCAGCCCTCCTAATCAGCCCCAGCATTTT
CASSPPNQPQHF
>TRBJ1-1|-|TRBV5-4|many
TGTGCCAGCAGCTTATTCGTCAACACTGAAGCTTTCTTT
CASSLFVNTEAFF
>TRBJ1-4|-|TRBV7-2|few
TGTGCCAGCAGCTCCCGCGACAGAACTAATGAAAAACTGTTTTTT
CASSSRDRTNEKLFF
>TRBJ1-4|TRBD1|TRBV4-3|few
TGCGCCAGCAGCCAAGACAGGGGGAGTGAAAAACTGTTTTTT
CASSQDRGSEKLFF
>TRBJ2-1|-|TRBV20-1|few
TGCAGTGCTAGAGGCCTCCCGGCTGAGCAGTTCTTC
CSARGLPAEQFF
>TRBJ1-1|-|TRBV10-2|-
TGCGCCAGCAGTGAGGGCAGAACTACTGAAGCTTTCTTT
CASSEGRTTEAFF
>TRBJ2-1|-|TRBV12-3/TRBV12-4|many
TGTGCCCAAGGAGACAATGAACAGTTCTTC
CAQGDNEQFF